This section outlines one T cell receptor (beta chain) sequence together with its context. Its cognate antigen is unknown. These data come from a study of T cell responses to AZD1222 COVID-19 vaccine. Study-level points and caveats: Donors skewed white British and female; clonal diversity was possibly underestimated. Mapped onto spike, vaccine-associated CD4 TCRs spanned it and were dominant at 160-218 and 743-854. Only a handful of AZD1222 recipients, more than 5 in all, had baseline seropositivity.

The ends were cut back, 2 bases at V and 10 bases at J, with 12 bases in the middle. CDR3 length: 14 amino acids. From germline, CDR1 is SGHTA and CDR2 FQGNSA. Profiled with immunoSEQ multiplex PCR; TCRdb holds only in-frame clones, not every one. The sample has about 270,000 clones, 94% seen once; the top ten hold 0.5% to 0.65%. Doses given second, at about 4 or about 12 weeks, were pooled. The specimen was peripheral blood, collected 28 days after the second AZD1222 dose. The J gene is TRBJ1-6, the V gene TRBV7-2; possible D gene TRBD1, 5 bases. The receptor comes from an adult who received the AZD1222 COVID-19 vaccine. The CDR3 spells CASSLLREGSPLHF. The DNA of the CDR3 is TGTGCCAGCAGCTTATTAAGGGAGGGGTCACCCCTCCACTTT.